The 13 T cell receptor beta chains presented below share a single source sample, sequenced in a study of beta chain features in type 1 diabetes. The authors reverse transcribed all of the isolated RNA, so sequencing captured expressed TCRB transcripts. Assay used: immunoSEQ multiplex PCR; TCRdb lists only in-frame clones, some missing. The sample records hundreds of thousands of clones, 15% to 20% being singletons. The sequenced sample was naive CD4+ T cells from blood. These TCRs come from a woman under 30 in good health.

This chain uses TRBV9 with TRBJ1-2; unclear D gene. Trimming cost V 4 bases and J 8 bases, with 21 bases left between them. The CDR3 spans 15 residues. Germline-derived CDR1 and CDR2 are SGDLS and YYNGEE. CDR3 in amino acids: CASSSTGPRASGYTF. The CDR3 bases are TGTGCCAGCAGCTCCACCGGCCCTCGCGCCTCAGGCTACACCTTC.

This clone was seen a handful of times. The CDR3 sequence is CASSPRIGQKIYNTEAFF. CDR3 sequence (DNA): TGTGCCAGCTCACCACGTATAGGACAGAAGATTTACAACACTGAAGCTTTCTTT. The genes are TRBV18 and TRBJ1-1, with D perhaps TRBD1 (6 bases). The CDR3 loop spans 18 amino acids. CDR1 and CDR2 (germline): KGHSH, LQKENI. Trimming pared 1 base from V and 2 bases from J, leaving 20 bases between.

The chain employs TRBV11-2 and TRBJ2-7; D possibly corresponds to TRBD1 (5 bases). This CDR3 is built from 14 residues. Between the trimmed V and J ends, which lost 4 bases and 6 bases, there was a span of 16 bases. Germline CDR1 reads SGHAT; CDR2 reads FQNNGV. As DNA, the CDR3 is TGTGCCAGCAGCTCCGCAGGGCGACCCTCCGAGCAGTACTTC. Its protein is CASSSAGRPSEQYF.

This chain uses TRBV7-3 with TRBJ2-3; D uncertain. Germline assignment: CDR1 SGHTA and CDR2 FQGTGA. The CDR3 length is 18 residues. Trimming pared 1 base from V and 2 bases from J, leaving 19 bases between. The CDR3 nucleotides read TGTGCCAGCAGCTTAAGCCCTCGTTCGGTAGCCCCCACAGATACGCAGTATTTT. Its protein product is CASSLSPRSVAPTDTQYF.

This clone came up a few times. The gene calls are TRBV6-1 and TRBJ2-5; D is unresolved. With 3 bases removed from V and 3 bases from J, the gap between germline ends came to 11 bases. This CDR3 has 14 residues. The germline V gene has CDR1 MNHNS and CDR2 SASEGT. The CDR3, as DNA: TGTGCCAGCAGTGATGTCGGGCTGAAAGAGACCCAGTACTTC. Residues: CASSDVGLKETQYF.

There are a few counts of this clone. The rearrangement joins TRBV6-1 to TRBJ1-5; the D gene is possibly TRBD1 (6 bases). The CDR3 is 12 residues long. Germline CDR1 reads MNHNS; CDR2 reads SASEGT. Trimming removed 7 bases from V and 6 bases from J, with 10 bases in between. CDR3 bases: TGTGCCAGCAAGGGGGTCGTTCAGCCCCAGCATTTT. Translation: CASKGVVQPQHF.

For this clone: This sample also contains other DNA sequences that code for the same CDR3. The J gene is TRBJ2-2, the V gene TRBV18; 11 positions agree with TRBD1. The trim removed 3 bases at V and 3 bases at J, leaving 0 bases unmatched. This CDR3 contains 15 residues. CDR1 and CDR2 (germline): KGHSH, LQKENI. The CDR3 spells CASSPGQGDTGELFF. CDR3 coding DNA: TGTGCCAGCTCACCGGGACAGGGGGACACCGGGGAGCTGTTTTTT.

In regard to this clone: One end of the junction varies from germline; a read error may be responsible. CDR3 loop: CASSLLEAQEENF. The CDR3 nucleotides are TGTGCCAGCAGCTTGCTTGAGGCTCAAGAGGAGAACTTC. The chain is built from TRBV7-9 and TRBJ2-7; D is uncertain. Germline CDR1 reads SEHNR; CDR2 reads FQNEAQ (reference sequence). CDR3 size: 13 residues.

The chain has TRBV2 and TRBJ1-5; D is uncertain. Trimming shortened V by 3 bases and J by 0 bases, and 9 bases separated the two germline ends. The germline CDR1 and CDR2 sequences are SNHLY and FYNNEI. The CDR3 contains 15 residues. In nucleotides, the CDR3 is TGTGCCAGCAGTGATAGGGCGTCTAGCAATCAGCCCCAGCATTTT. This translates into CASSDRASSNQPQHF. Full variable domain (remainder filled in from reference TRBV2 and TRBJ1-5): EPEVTQTPSHQVTQMGQEVILRCVPISNHLYFYWYRQILGQKVEFLVSFYNNEISEKSEIFDDQFSVERPDGSNFTLKIRSTKLEDSAMYFCASSDRASSNQPQHFGDGTRLSIL.

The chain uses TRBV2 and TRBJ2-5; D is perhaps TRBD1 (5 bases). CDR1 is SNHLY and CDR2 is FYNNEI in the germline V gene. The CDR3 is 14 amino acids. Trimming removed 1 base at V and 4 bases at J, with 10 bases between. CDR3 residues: CASSEVGAGETQYF. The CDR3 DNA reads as TGTGCCAGCAGTGAAGTAGGGGCAGGAGAGACCCAGTACTTC.

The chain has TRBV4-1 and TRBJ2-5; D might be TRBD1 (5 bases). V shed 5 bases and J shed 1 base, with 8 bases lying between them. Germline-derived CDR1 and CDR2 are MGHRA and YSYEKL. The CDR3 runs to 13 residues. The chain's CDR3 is CASSRGPQETQYF. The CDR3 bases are TGCGCCAGCAGCAGGGGCCCCCAAGAGACCCAGTACTTC.

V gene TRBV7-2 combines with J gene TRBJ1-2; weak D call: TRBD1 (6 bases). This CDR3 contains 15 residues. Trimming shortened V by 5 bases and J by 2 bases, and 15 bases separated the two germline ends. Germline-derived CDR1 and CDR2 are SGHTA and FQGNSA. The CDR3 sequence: CASSLSRDTNYGYTF. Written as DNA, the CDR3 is TGTGCCAGCAGCCTGAGCCGGGACACCAACTATGGCTACACCTTC.

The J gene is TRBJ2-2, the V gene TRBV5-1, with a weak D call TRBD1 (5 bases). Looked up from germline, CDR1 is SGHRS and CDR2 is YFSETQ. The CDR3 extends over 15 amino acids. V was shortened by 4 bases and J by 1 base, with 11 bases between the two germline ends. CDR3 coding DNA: TGCGCCAGCAGCGGTTCCCAGGGGAACACCGGGGAGCTGTTTTTT. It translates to CASSGSQGNTGELFF.